Below, 15 T cell receptor beta chains from the same sample are listed, as sequenced in a study of blood T cell repertoires in COVID-19. The protocol was immunoSEQ multiplex PCR, while the TCRdb copy is restricted to in-frame clones and leaves out a portion. The sample carries about 470,000 clones, roughly 87% recorded once. The source material was PBMCs or T cells enriched from blood (not recorded which). Source of these receptors: a woman younger than 30 who had recovered from COVID-19.

This clone has just a few counts. Other DNA sequences from this sample encode an identical CDR3 as well. This sequence joins TRBV19 and TRBJ1-5; D ambiguous. Trimming removed 4 bases from V and 2 bases from J, with 6 bases in between. CDR3 length equals 13 residues. Germline V CDR1 and CDR2: LNHDA, SQIVND (reference sequence). CDR3 amino acids: CASSSGGNQPQHF. CDR3 bases: TGTGCCAGTAGTAGCGGGGGCAATCAGCCCCAGCATTTT.

The chain employs TRBV2 and TRBJ2-4; D uncertain. The CDR3 runs 13 residues. V gave up 3 bases and J gave up 7 bases, with 10 bases separating them. Per the germline V gene, CDR1 is SNHLY and CDR2 is FYNNEI. The CDR3 nucleotides are TGTGCCAGCAGTGACTCGCAGATCAACATTCAGTACTTC. This translates into CASSDSQINIQYF.

In this sample, this clone turned up once. The CDR3 protein is CASSESVGTALNTEAFF. In DNA, the CDR3 is TGTGCCAGCAGTGAAAGTGTAGGGACAGCTCTGAACACTGAAGCTTTCTTT. V usage is TRBV6-1 and J usage is TRBJ1-1; the match to TRBD1 covers 7 bases. V lost 2 bases and J lost 0; bases outside the gene matches: 9. The germline V gene encodes CDR1 MNHNS and CDR2 SASEGT. The CDR3 totals 17 residues.

This clone appeared once. The rearrangement uses TRBV20-1 and TRBJ1-2; 7 bases are shared with TRBD1. The V segment lost 3 bases and the J segment 4 bases; nucleotides outside the gene matches: 5. CDR3 length equals 13 residues. The germline CDR1 and CDR2 sequences are DFQATT and SNEGSKA (reference sequence). The CDR3 is CSASIGGLYGYTF. In DNA, the CDR3 is TGCAGTGCTAGTATAGGGGGCCTCTATGGCTACACCTTC.

This chain connects TRBV5-4 to TRBJ1-2, with TRBD1 matching over 7 bases. The V segment lost 0 bases and the J segment 7 bases; nucleotides outside the gene matches: 15. This CDR3 has 17 amino acids. From germline, CDR1 is SGHNT and CDR2 YYREEE (reference sequence). The CDR3 loop reads CASSLAGAGGPTRGYTF. The CDR3 bases are TGTGCCAGCAGCTTGGCCGGGGCAGGGGGACCCACTCGTGGCTACACCTTC. Drawing the rest from reference TRBV5-4 and TRBJ1-2, the complete variable domain is ETGVTQSPTHLIKTRGQQVTLRCSSQSGHNTVSWYQQALGQGPQFIFQYYREEENGRGNFPPRFSGLQFPNYSSELNVNALELDDSALYLCASSLAGAGGPTRGYTFGSGTRLTVV.

This chain links TRBV5-8 with TRBJ2-3; 9 nucleotides agree with TRBD2. The trim removed 0 bases at V and 8 bases at J, leaving 7 bases unmatched. Germline V lookup: CDR1 SGHTS, CDR2 YDEGEE. The CDR3 spans 15 residues. CDR3 region: CASSLGLAVRGTQYF. CDR3 nucleotides: TGTGCCAGCAGCTTGGGACTAGCGGTGCGGGGTACGCAGTATTTT.

The CDR3: CASSTKGSYSNQPQHF. DNA of the CDR3: TGCGCCAGCAGCACGAAAGGGAGTTATAGCAATCAGCCCCAGCATTTT. The chain carries TRBV5-1 and TRBJ1-5; no clear D gene. CDR3 size: 16 residues. The ends were cut back, 4 bases at V and 0 bases at J, with 14 bases in the middle. CDR1 is SGHRS, CDR2 YFSETQ, per germline.

The chain carries TRBV11-2 and TRBJ2-5, with TRBD2 matching 12 bases. V shed 1 base and J 4 bases; nucleotides not matched to a gene: 10. CDR1 and CDR2 from the germline V gene are SGHAT and FQNNGV. This CDR3 contains 18 residues. CDR3 bases: TGTGCCAGCAGCTTAGTGCCTAGCGGGGGGGCCGCGAGAGAGACCCAGTACTTC. As protein: CASSLVPSGGAARETQYF.

The chain recombines TRBV5-1 with TRBJ2-2, with a possible D match to TRBD2 (6 bases). This CDR3 spans 15 amino acids. CDR1 SGHRS and CDR2 YFSETQ come from the germline V gene. The V gene lost 5 bases and the J gene lost 1 base, with 12 bases spanning the gap. CDR3 sequence (DNA): TGCGCCAGCAGAGTAGCGGTCCTGAACACCGGGGAGCTGTTTTTT. Translating it yields CASRVAVLNTGELFF. Full variable domain (outside the CDR3, taken from reference TRBV5-1 and TRBJ2-2): KAGVTQTPRYLIKTRGQQVTLSCSPISGHRSVSWYQQTPGQGLQFLFEYFSETQRNKGNFPGRFSGRQFSNSRSEMNVSTLELGDSALYLCASRVAVLNTGELFFGEGSRLTVL.

V and J are TRBV5-1 and TRBJ1-2; 7 bases are shared with TRBD1. Per germline, CDR1 SGHRS and CDR2 YFSETQ. The CDR3 contains 16 residues. V lost 0 bases and J lost 0; bases outside the gene matches: 5. This chain's CDR3 is CASSLGPGQSNYGYTF. For the CDR3, the DNA is TGCGCCAGCAGCTTGGGCCCGGGACAGTCTAACTATGGCTACACCTTC. The full variable domain, rest sourced from reference TRBV5-1 and TRBJ1-2, is KAGVTQTPRYLIKTRGQQVTLSCSPISGHRSVSWYQQTPGQGLQFLFEYFSETQRNKGNFPGRFSGRQFSNSRSEMNVSTLELGDSALYLCASSLGPGQSNYGYTFGSGTRLTVV.

V usage is TRBV4-1 and J usage is TRBJ1-1; a possible D gene is TRBD1 (5 bases). The CDR3 contains 15 residues. Germline CDR1 MGHRA, CDR2 YSYEKL. Trimming stripped 4 bases from V and 2 bases from J, with 14 bases between. CDR3 sequence reads: CASSLLRQGNTEAFF. The DNA for the CDR3 is TGCGCCAGCAGCCTCCTCAGGCAGGGAAACACTGAAGCTTTCTTT.

This sequence joins TRBV12-5 and TRBJ1-3, with D possibly being TRBD1 (5 bases). Trimming shortened V by 7 bases and J by 0 bases, and 16 bases separated the two germline ends. The CDR3 length is 16 residues. Germline CDR1 and CDR2: LGHNT and FRNRAP. The CDR3 is CASAQTVLNSGNTIYF. The CDR3 nucleotides read TGTGCTAGTGCCCAGACAGTCCTGAACTCTGGAAACACCATATATTTT.

The V and J genes are TRBV30 and TRBJ1-1; D remains ambiguous. CDR1 and CDR2 (germline): GTSNPN, SVGIG (reference sequence). CDR3 size: 15 residues. Trimming removed 0 bases at V and 3 bases at J, with 14 bases between. The DNA of the CDR3 is TGTGCCTGGAGTGTACTAGGAAAATTGGACACTGAAGCTTTCTTT. Translated: CAWSVLGKLDTEAFF. Together with reference TRBV30 and TRBJ1-1, the CDR3 gives the full variable domain: SQTIHQWPATLVQPVGSPLSLECTVEGTSNPNLYWYRQAAGRGLQLLFYSVGIGQISSEVPQNLSASRPQDRQFILSSKKLLLSDSGFYLCAWSVLGKLDTEAFFGQGTRLTVV.

J is TRBJ2-3 and V is TRBV5-1; weak D call: TRBD1 (6 bases). Germline-derived CDR1 and CDR2 are SGHRS and YFSETQ. This CDR3 comprises 14 residues. V was shortened by 4 bases and J by 2 bases, with 11 bases between the two germline ends. The CDR3 reads CASSPQGTTDTQYF. The CDR3 DNA reads as TGCGCCAGCAGCCCACAGGGCACCACAGATACGCAGTATTTT.

A remark on this clone: This same CDR3 is encoded by further DNA sequences in the sample. J is TRBJ2-7 and V is TRBV30, with D possibly TRBD1 on 6 matching bases. Trimming left V 0 bases short and J 6 bases short, with 6 bases between. CDR3 size: 11 residues. The V gene's germline CDR1 is GTSNPN and CDR2 SVGIG (reference sequence). For the CDR3, the DNA is TGTGCCTGGAGTGTAGGGGGCGAGCAGTACTTC. Protein sequence: CAWSVGGEQYF.